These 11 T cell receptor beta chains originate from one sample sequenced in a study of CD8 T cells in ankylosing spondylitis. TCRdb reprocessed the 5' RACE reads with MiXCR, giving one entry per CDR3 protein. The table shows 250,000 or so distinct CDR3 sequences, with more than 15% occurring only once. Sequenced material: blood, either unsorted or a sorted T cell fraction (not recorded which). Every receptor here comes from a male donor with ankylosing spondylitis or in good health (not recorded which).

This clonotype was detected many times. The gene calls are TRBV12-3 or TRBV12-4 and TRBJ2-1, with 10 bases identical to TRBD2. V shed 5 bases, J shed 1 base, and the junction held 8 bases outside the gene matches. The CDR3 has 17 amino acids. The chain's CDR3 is CASSGRLAGVSYNEQFF. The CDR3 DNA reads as TGTGCCAGCAGTGGGAGGCTAGCGGGAGTTTCCTACAATGAGCAGTTCTTC.

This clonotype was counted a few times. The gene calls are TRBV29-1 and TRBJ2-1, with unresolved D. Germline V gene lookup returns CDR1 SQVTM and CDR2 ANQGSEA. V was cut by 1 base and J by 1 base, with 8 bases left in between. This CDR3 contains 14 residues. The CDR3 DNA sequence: TGCAGCGTTGAAGGCCGTCGGTCCTACAATGAGCAGTTCTTC. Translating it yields CSVEGRRSYNEQFF.

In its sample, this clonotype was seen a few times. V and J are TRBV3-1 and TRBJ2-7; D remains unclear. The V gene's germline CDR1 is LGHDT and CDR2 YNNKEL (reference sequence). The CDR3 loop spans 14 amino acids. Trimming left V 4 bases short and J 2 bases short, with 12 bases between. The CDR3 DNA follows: TGTGCCAGCAGCCCCATGGACGGAGCCTACGAGCAGTACTTC. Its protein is CASSPMDGAYEQYF.

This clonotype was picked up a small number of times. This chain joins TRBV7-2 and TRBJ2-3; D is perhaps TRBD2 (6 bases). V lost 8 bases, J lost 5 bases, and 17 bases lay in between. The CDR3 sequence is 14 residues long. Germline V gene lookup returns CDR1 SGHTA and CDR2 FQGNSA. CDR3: CASYIPGAGDTQYF. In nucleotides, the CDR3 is TGTGCCAGCTACATACCGGGAGCGGGAGATACGCAGTATTTT.

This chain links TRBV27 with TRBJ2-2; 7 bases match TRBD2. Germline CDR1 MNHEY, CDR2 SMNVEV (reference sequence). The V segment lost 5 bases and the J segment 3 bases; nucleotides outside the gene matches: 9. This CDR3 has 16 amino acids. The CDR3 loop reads CASSHSPGLYTGELFF. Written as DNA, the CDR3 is TGTGCCAGCAGTCATTCGCCGGGACTATACACCGGGGAGCTGTTTTTT.

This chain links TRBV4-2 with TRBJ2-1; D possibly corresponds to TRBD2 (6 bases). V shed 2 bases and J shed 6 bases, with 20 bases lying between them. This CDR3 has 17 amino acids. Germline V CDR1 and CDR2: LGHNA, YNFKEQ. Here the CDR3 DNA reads TGTGCCAGCAGCCAACCCGGGGCGGGAAATCCCCCCAATGAGCAGTTCTTC. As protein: CASSQPGAGNPPNEQFF.

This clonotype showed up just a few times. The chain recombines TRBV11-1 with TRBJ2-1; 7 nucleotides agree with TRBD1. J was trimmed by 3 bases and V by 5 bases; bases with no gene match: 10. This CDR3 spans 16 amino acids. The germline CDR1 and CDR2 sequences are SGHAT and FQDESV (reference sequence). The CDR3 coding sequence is TGTGCCAGCAGCCCCCGGGACAGCCCCAACTACAATGAGCAGTTCTTC. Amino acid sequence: CASSPRDSPNYNEQFF.

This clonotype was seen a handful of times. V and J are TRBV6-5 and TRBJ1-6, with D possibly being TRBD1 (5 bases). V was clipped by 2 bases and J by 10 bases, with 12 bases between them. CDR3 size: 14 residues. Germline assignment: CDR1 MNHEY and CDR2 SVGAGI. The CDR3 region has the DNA TGTGCCAGCAGTTACGGCCAGGGTCGCTCACCCCTCCACTTT. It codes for CASSYGQGRSPLHF.

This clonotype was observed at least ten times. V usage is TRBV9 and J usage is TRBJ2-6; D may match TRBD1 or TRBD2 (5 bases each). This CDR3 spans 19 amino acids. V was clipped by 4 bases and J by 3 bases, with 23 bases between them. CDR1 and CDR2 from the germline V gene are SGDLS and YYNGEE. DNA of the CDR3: TGTGCCAGCAGCATTAGAGCTGGGACGGAGGTTTATGGGGCCAACGTCCTGACTTTC. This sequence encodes CASSIRAGTEVYGANVLTF.

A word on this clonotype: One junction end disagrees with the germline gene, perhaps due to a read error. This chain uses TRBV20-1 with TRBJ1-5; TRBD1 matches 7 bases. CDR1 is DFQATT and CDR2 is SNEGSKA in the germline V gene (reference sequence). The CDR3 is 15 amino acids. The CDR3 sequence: CCARDQDRVYQPQHF. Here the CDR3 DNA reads TGCTGTGCTAGAGATCAAGACAGGGTGTATCAGCCCCAGCATTTT.

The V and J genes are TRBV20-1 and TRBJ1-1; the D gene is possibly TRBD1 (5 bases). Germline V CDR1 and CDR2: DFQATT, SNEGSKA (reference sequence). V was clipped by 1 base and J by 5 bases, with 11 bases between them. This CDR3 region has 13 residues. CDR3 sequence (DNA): TGCAGTGCTAGAGGGTTAGGGGTGACTGAAGCTTTCTTT. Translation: CSARGLGVTEAFF.